The 24 T cell receptor beta chains given below trace back to one sample, sequenced in a study of OX40 agonist ivuxolimab in advanced cancers. Repertoires were generated with immunoSEQ multiplex PCR, while TCRdb's copy carries only in-frame clones and drops some. The sample holds 50,000 to 70,000 clones, approximately 90% seen once. Material: CD4+ or CD8+ T cells sorted from blood, obtained in a trial of the OX40 agonist ivuxolimab. Source of these receptors: an adult with an advanced solid tumor such as melanoma, head and neck, liver or kidney cancer.

V gene TRBV15 combines with J gene TRBJ1-2; D is uncertain. The germline V and J ends were trimmed by 0 bases and 2 bases, with 10 bases remaining between them. The CDR3 has 15 amino acids. Germline assignment: CDR1 LNHNV and CDR2 YYDKDF (reference sequence). The CDR3 sequence: CATSRDRLLNYGYTF. The CDR3 DNA is TGTGCCACCAGCAGAGATCGTCTTCTCAACTATGGCTACACCTTC.

A note on this clone: Its ends do not fully match the called genes, so a read error is possible. The chain is built from TRBV25-1 and TRBJ2-7; D may correspond to TRBD1 or TRBD2 (5 bases each). Per the germline V gene, CDR1 is MGHDK and CDR2 is SYGVNS. The CDR3 contains 13 residues. In DNA form, the CDR3 reads TGTGCCAGCAGTTCAGGGACGTTGCCGGGCGTGCACTTC. Encoded protein: CASSSGTLPGVHF.

This clone has a single count. The chain has TRBV7-2 and TRBJ2-1; D gene uncertain. Germline loops: CDR1 SGHTA, CDR2 FQGNSA. This CDR3 region has 13 residues. Between the trimmed V and J ends, which lost 4 bases and 7 bases, there was a span of 11 bases. CDR3 sequence: CASSWARINEQFF. The CDR3 DNA follows: TGTGCCAGCAGCTGGGCACGAATAAATGAGCAGTTCTTC.

The rearrangement uses TRBV18 and TRBJ1-5; no firm D call. This CDR3 is 13 amino acids long. CDR1 is KGHSH and CDR2 is LQKENI in the germline V gene. Trimming shortened V by 3 bases and J by 0 bases, and 3 bases separated the two germline ends. CDR3 residues: CASSPYSNQPQHF. The DNA for the CDR3 is TGTGCCAGCTCACCCTATAGCAATCAGCCCCAGCATTTT.

The chain links TRBV30 to TRBJ2-7; D may be TRBD2 (5 bases). V shed 3 bases and J shed 6 bases, with 18 bases lying between them. This CDR3 contains 14 residues. Germline assignment: CDR1 GTSNPN and CDR2 SVGIG (reference sequence). CDR3 in DNA: TGTGCCTGGAGAGGCGGAGCGGTGGGCTCCGAGCAGTACTTC. The encoded protein is CAWRGGAVGSEQYF. The full variable domain, rest sourced from reference TRBV30 and TRBJ2-7, is SQTIHQWPATLVQPVGSPLSLECTVEGTSNPNLYWYRQAAGRGLQLLFYSVGIGQISSEVPQNLSASRPQDRQFILSSKKLLLSDSGFYLCAWRGGAVGSEQYFGPGTRLTVT.

The chain links TRBV5-1 to TRBJ2-3; 10 bases align to TRBD1. The CDR3 is 17 amino acids. CDR1 SGHRS and CDR2 YFSETQ come from the germline V gene. The junction had 9 bases not matched to a gene; V was cut back by 4 bases and J by 1 base. CDR3 in DNA: TGCGCCAGCAGCCCGGGAACCGGGACAGGGGGCACAGATACGCAGTATTTT. It specifies CASSPGTGTGGTDTQYF.

This chain connects TRBV5-1 to TRBJ2-6; D may be TRBD1 (6 bases). The V and J ends lost 1 base and 2 bases respectively, with 10 bases between them. The germline V gene encodes CDR1 SGHRS and CDR2 YFSETQ. The CDR3 is 16 amino acids. The DNA for the CDR3 is TGCGCCAGCAGCTTGATTGGGGGCACTGGGGCCAACGTCCTGACTTTC. It translates to CASSLIGGTGANVLTF.

The chain couples TRBV25-1 to TRBJ2-5; 8 nucleotides line up with TRBD1. The V gene's germline CDR1 is MGHDK and CDR2 SYGVNS. The trim removed 2 bases at V and 4 bases at J, leaving 6 bases unmatched. This CDR3 spans 15 amino acids. CDR3 DNA sequence: TGTGCCAGCAGTGAAGAGGGCAGGGGGCGAGAGACCCAGTACTTC. This translates into CASSEEGRGRETQYF.

The gene calls are TRBV7-6 and TRBJ1-5; tentative D call: TRBD1 (5 bases). V dropped 1 base and J dropped 5 bases, with 9 bases sitting between them. Germline assignment: CDR1 SGHVS and CDR2 FNYEAQ. The CDR3 extends over 14 amino acids. This chain's CDR3 is CASSLEGTDQPQHF. The CDR3 coding sequence is TGTGCCAGCAGCTTAGAGGGGACGGATCAGCCCCAGCATTTT.

This sequence joins TRBV12-1 and TRBJ2-1. TRBV12-1 is deemed a pseudogene. The CDR3 runs 15 residues. CDR3 nucleotide sequence: TGTGCCAGCAGCCGGGGGCGGGTCCGAGGCAATGAGCAGTTCTTC. Its protein is CASSRGRVRGNEQFF.

CDR3 loop: CASSMTSGIEGEQFF. The CDR3, as DNA: TGTGCCAGCAGTATGACTAGCGGGATTGAGGGTGAGCAGTTCTTC. The chain combines TRBV6-1 with TRBJ2-1, with 11 positions matching TRBD2. This CDR3 spans 15 amino acids. Per the germline V gene, CDR1 is MNHNS and CDR2 is SASEGT. The V and J ends lost 5 bases and 9 bases, in that order; junction bases with no gene match: 9.

The rearrangement links TRBV7-9 to TRBJ2-3, with 8 bases identical to TRBD2. The V gene end was trimmed by 5 bases and the J gene end by 3 bases; junction bases not matched to a gene: 19. CDR3 length: 19 residues. Germline V gene data show CDR1 as SEHNR and CDR2 as FQNEAQ (reference sequence). This CDR3 reads CASSPLTATGGEFTDTQYF. The DNA for the CDR3 is TGTGCCAGCAGCCCCCTAACAGCAACCGGGGGGGAGTTTACAGATACGCAGTATTTT.

In this sample, this clone turned up once. This rearrangement joins TRBV6-1 to TRBJ2-1, with 9 nucleotides matching TRBD2. CDR1 is MNHNS, CDR2 SASEGT, per germline. CDR3 length: 15 amino acids. After removal of 3 bases from V and 4 bases from J, the junction contained 4 bases not matched to a gene. As DNA, the CDR3 is TGTGCCAGCAGTGATAGCGGGAGCGGTTACAATGAGCAGTTCTTC. Protein sequence: CASSDSGSGYNEQFF.

The chain recombines TRBV10-3 with TRBJ2-2; D perhaps matches TRBD2 (6 bases). The CDR3 contains 14 residues. V shed 0 bases and J shed 5 bases, with 7 bases lying between them. Germline V CDR1 and CDR2: ENHRY, SYGVKD. As DNA, the CDR3 is TGTGCCATCAGTGAGTCTGCGGGAACCGGGGAGCTGTTTTTT. Residues: CAISESAGTGELFF.

The genes are TRBV19 and TRBJ1-2; the match to TRBD1 covers 8 bases. J was trimmed by 7 bases and V by 9 bases; bases with no gene match: 16. CDR1 and CDR2 from the germline V gene are LNHDA and SQIVND (reference sequence). This CDR3 is built from 15 residues. The CDR3 region has the DNA TGTGCCAGCGCCACGACCGGGACAGGCGGCTTTGGCTACACCTTC. Amino acids: CASATTGTGGFGYTF.

The chain employs TRBV6-6 and TRBJ1-4, with TRBD1 matching 8 bases. This CDR3 contains 15 residues. The junction had 8 bases not matched to a gene; V was cut back by 5 bases and J by 6 bases. Germline values: CDR1 MNHNY, CDR2 SVGAGI (reference sequence). In DNA, the CDR3 is TGTGCCAGCAGTAGATCACAGGGGGGGCATGAAAAACTGTTTTTT. It encodes CASSRSQGGHEKLFF.

This rearrangement joins TRBV7-9 to TRBJ2-7; D might be TRBD1 (5 bases). This CDR3 has 15 amino acids. Germline CDR1 reads SEHNR; CDR2 reads FQNEAQ (reference sequence). Trimming pared 2 bases from V and 1 base from J, leaving 12 bases between. The CDR3 spells CASSLSGISSYEQYF. The CDR3 region has the DNA TGTGCCAGCAGCTTATCAGGGATCTCATCCTACGAGCAGTACTTC.

The sample holds one count of this clone. The J gene is TRBJ1-1, the V gene TRBV27; no clear D gene. CDR3 length equals 14 residues. The germline gives CDR1 MNHEY, CDR2 SMNVEV (reference sequence). Trimming pared 6 bases from V and 2 bases from J, leaving 13 bases between. The CDR3 DNA sequence: TGTGCCAGCAGCTCCCCGGGCCTCAACACTGAAGCTTTCTTT. Protein product: CASSSPGLNTEAFF.

The gene calls are TRBV2 and TRBJ2-2; 8 bases line up with TRBD2. The CDR3 consists of 15 residues. J gave up 2 bases and V 4 bases, and 3 bases lay outside the gene matches. Germline CDR1 SNHLY, CDR2 FYNNEI. CDR3 in amino acids: CASSASGSNTGELFF. In DNA form, the CDR3 reads TGTGCCAGCAGTGCGAGCGGGAGTAACACCGGGGAGCTGTTTTTT. Full variable domain (missing parts from reference TRBV2 and TRBJ2-2): EPEVTQTPSHQVTQMGQEVILRCVPISNHLYFYWYRQILGQKVEFLVSFYNNEISEKSEIFDDQFSVERPDGSNFTLKIRSTKLEDSAMYFCASSASGSNTGELFFGEGSRLTVL.

The chain recombines TRBV7-9 with TRBJ1-2, with a possible D match to TRBD1 (5 bases). Trimming shortened V by 6 bases and J by 4 bases, and 15 bases separated the two germline ends. In germline, CDR1 is SEHNR, CDR2 FQNEAQ (reference sequence). The CDR3 sequence is 14 residues long. In nucleotides, the CDR3 is TGTGCCAGCAGTTTCGGGACTGAGGGCTATGGCTACACCTTC. Residues: CASSFGTEGYGYTF.

This chain connects TRBV7-2 to TRBJ1-4; TRBD1 might be the D (5 bases). V dropped 4 bases and J dropped 6 bases, with 15 bases sitting between them. The germline CDR1 and CDR2 sequences are SGHTA and FQGNSA. The CDR3 is 15 amino acids. CDR3 loop: CASSSPDRGDEKLFF. The CDR3 DNA sequence: TGTGCCAGCAGCTCTCCTGACAGAGGCGATGAAAAACTGTTTTTT.

The gene calls are TRBV11-2 and TRBJ2-2, with 9 bases that match TRBD2. This CDR3 has 16 residues. The germline CDR1 and CDR2 sequences are SGHAT and FQNNGV. Trimming at V came to 6 bases and at J to 7 bases, leaving 12 bases not matched to a gene. CDR3 region: CASRTIRLAGIGELFF. As DNA, the CDR3 is TGTGCCAGCAGGACGATTAGGCTAGCGGGAATCGGGGAGCTGTTTTTT.

The V call is TRBV11-2, the J call TRBJ1-2; no definite D call. CDR3 size: 13 residues. V lost 5 bases to trimming and J lost 3 bases, with 10 bases between them. Per germline, CDR1 SGHAT and CDR2 FQNNGV. The CDR3: CASSPQGDYGYTF. The CDR3 bases are TGTGCCAGCAGCCCCCAAGGAGACTATGGCTACACCTTC.

The rearrangement joins TRBV5-3 to TRBJ2-7; D is ambiguous. TRBV5-3 is an ORF, with its function uncertain. Trimming took 1 base from V and 5 from J, leaving 16 bases between them. The CDR3 consists of 15 residues. The CDR3 sequence is CARSLKGPVSNEQYF. In nucleotides, the CDR3 is TGTGCCAGAAGCTTGAAAGGTCCCGTTTCCAACGAGCAGTACTTC.